These 25 T cell receptor beta chains were all obtained from the same sample, sequenced in a study of blood T cell repertoires in COVID-19. The method was immunoSEQ multiplex PCR; TCRdb's version includes in-frame clones alone and lacks a portion of them. The sample includes 95,000 to 150,000 clones, around 91% seen only once; the top ten take 25% to 30%. The sequencing sample was made of peripheral blood. The receptors originated from a man aged 70 or older with active or convalescent COVID-19.

This rearrangement joins TRBV28 to TRBJ2-5; weak D call: TRBD1 (6 bases). Trimming took 4 bases from V and 6 from J, leaving 12 bases between them. This CDR3 contains 13 residues. Per the germline V gene, CDR1 is MDHEN and CDR2 is SYDVKM. The CDR3 is CASSWRQAKTQYF. DNA for the CDR3: TGTGCCAGCAGTTGGCGACAGGCAAAGACCCAGTACTTC.

The rearrangement uses TRBV7-2 and TRBJ1-4; a possible D gene is TRBD1 (6 bases). This CDR3 is 15 amino acids long. Germline loops: CDR1 SGHTA, CDR2 FQGNSA. V was shortened by 0 bases and J by 8 bases, with 13 bases between the two germline ends. CDR3 amino acids: CASSLASGAGEKLFF. Here the CDR3 DNA reads TGTGCCAGCAGCTTAGCTTCAGGGGCCGGCGAAAAACTGTTTTTT.

Written as DNA, the CDR3 is TGTGCCAGCAGCTACCGGGACAGGGAGGGAGGCTACACCTTC. Translation: CASSYRDREGGYTF. The chain has TRBV13 and TRBJ1-2; 9 nucleotides line up with TRBD1. V lost 4 bases and J lost 8; bases outside the gene matches: 8. Germline lookup yields CDR1 PRHDT and CDR2 FYEKMQ (reference sequence). The CDR3 is made up of 14 amino acids.

As to this clone: One junction end disagrees with the germline gene, perhaps due to a read error. The genes are TRBV6-5 and TRBJ1-5; D unresolved. The CDR3 is 14 residues long. Germline V gives CDR1 MNHEY, CDR2 SVGAGI. CDR3 in amino acids: CASRLVGHDQPQHF. As DNA, the CDR3 is TGTGCCAGCAGACTGGTGGGCCACGATCAACCCCAGCATTTT.

This sequence joins TRBV10-3 and TRBJ2-7, with 7 positions matching TRBD1. Germline V gene lookup returns CDR1 ENHRY and CDR2 SYGVKD. The trim removed 0 bases at V and 3 bases at J, leaving 5 bases unmatched. The CDR3 has 15 amino acids. Here the CDR3 reads CAISESGQVNYEQYF. The CDR3 coding sequence is TGTGCCATCAGTGAGTCAGGACAGGTTAACTACGAGCAGTACTTC.

This chain connects TRBV5-4 to TRBJ1-1; TRBD1 is a possible D gene (5 bases). The CDR3 is 14 amino acids. V was clipped by 4 bases and J by 1 base, with 11 bases between them. Germline V gives CDR1 SGHNT, CDR2 YYREEE (reference sequence). The CDR3 region is CASSGGGENTEAFF. CDR3 nucleotides: TGTGCCAGCAGCGGAGGAGGGGAGAACACTGAAGCTTTCTTT.

CDR3 residues: CASSLSQGSDEQYF. The CDR3 DNA follows: TGTGCCAGCAGTTTATCGCAGGGTTCCGACGAGCAGTACTTC. The chain employs TRBV27 and TRBJ2-7, with a possible D match to TRBD1 (5 bases). Trimming pared 0 bases from V and 5 bases from J, leaving 11 bases between. The CDR3 extends over 14 amino acids. Germline loops: CDR1 MNHEY, CDR2 SMNVEV (reference sequence).

The chain recombines TRBV18 with TRBJ1-2, with 9 bases that match TRBD1. The CDR3 has 18 residues. The J segment lost 2 bases and the V segment lost 3 bases, leaving 13 bases of the junction unmatched. The germline CDR1 and CDR2 sequences are KGHSH and LQKENI. CDR3 DNA: TGTGCCAGCTCACCGGGATTTCCTCGGGGACAGGGAAACTATGGCTACACCTTC. This codes for CASSPGFPRGQGNYGYTF.

CDR3 sequence (DNA): TGTGCCTGGAAAGTAGGGGGCGGCACAGATACGCAGTATTTT. Residues: CAWKVGGGTDTQYF. The chain couples TRBV30 to TRBJ2-3; 7 bases map to TRBD1. V dropped 4 bases and J dropped 1; count of bases not matched to a gene: 5. Germline V gene lookup returns CDR1 GTSNPN and CDR2 SVGIG (reference sequence). The CDR3 contains 14 residues.

The chain uses TRBV2 and TRBJ1-4, with unresolved D. The germline V gene encodes CDR1 SNHLY and CDR2 FYNNEI. This CDR3 comprises 16 residues. The ends were cut back, 5 bases at V and 3 bases at J, with 16 bases in the middle. CDR3 nucleotides: TGTGCCAGCAGTACGTTCTCGGCGGCCCCTAATGAAAAACTGTTTTTT. It encodes CASSTFSAAPNEKLFF. The whole variable domain, filled in from reference TRBV2 and TRBJ1-4, reads EPEVTQTPSHQVTQMGQEVILRCVPISNHLYFYWYRQILGQKVEFLVSFYNNEISEKSEIFDDQFSVERPDGSNFTLKIRSTKLEDSAMYFCASSTFSAAPNEKLFFGSGTQLSVL.

This chain links TRBV5-1 with TRBJ2-5; D possibly corresponds to TRBD2 (6 bases). V lost 0 bases and J lost 1, with 10 bases in between. From germline, CDR1 is SGHRS and CDR2 YFSETQ. The CDR3 spans 15 residues. DNA for the CDR3: TGCGCCAGCAGCTTGGTTACGGGGGTCCAAGAGACCCAGTACTTC. Translated, it gives CASSLVTGVQETQYF.

Comments on this clone: One end of the junction fails to match germline, which may point to a read error. The gene calls are TRBV18 and TRBJ1-2; D gene unclear. Per the germline V gene, CDR1 is KGHSH and CDR2 is LQKENI. There are 14 residues in the CDR3. DNA for the CDR3: TGTGCCAGTTCACCACCTGAGGGAACTCTCGGCTACACCTTC. This codes for CASSPPEGTLGYTF.

This rearrangement joins TRBV7-9 to TRBJ2-2; 11 nucleotides agree with TRBD2. J was trimmed by 1 base and V by 4 bases; bases with no gene match: 2. Germline-derived CDR1 and CDR2 are SEHNR and FQNEAQ (reference sequence). There are 16 residues in the CDR3. The CDR3 loop reads CASSSGTSGNTGELFF. The CDR3 DNA reads TGTGCCAGCAGCTCCGGGACTAGCGGGAACACCGGGGAGCTGTTTTTT.

V is TRBV5-1 and J is TRBJ2-3; a weak D match, TRBD2 (9 bases). Trimming took 6 bases from V and 3 from J, leaving 32 bases between them. CDR1 SGHRS and CDR2 YFSETQ come from the germline V gene. The CDR3 runs 20 residues. CDR3 nucleotides: TGCGCCAGCAACCCCCGGCCGACAGGGGAAGCGGGAGGTTGGACAGATACGCAGTATTTT. This codes for CASNPRPTGEAGGWTDTQYF.

Details on this clone: A read error may account for a junction end that differs from germline. This chain joins TRBV19 and TRBJ1-5, with D perhaps matching TRBD1 (5 bases). CDR3 length equals 12 residues. Germline values: CDR1 LNHDA, CDR2 SQIVND (reference sequence). CDR3 sequence reads: CSSRQGRQPQHF. Written as DNA, the CDR3 is TGTTCCAGCCGTCAGGGTAGGCAGCCCCAGCATTTT.

The chain uses TRBV7-9 and TRBJ1-2, with 9 bases identical to TRBD1. CDR1 is SEHNR, CDR2 FQNEAQ, per germline (reference sequence). With V trimmed by 5 bases and J by 9 bases, 7 bases remained unmatched. The CDR3 is 13 amino acids. In DNA, the CDR3 is TGTGCCAGCAGCCCCGGGACAGGGAGTCGCTACACCTTC. Residues: CASSPGTGSRYTF.

V usage is TRBV3-1 (or the pseudogene TRBV3-2) and J usage is TRBJ2-1; 9 positions match TRBD1. From germline, CDR1 is LGHDT and CDR2 YNNKEL (reference sequence). With 1 base clipped from V and 7 bases from J, the junction kept 8 bases outside the gene matches. CDR3 length: 16 residues. CDR3 residues: CASSQGPVQGANEQFF. The CDR3 coding sequence is TGTGCCAGCAGCCAAGGCCCGGTACAGGGGGCGAATGAGCAGTTCTTC.

This clone occurred once. In nucleotides, the CDR3 is TGCGCCAGCAGCTTGGGACGACAGACGGATGGCTACACCTTC. The encoded protein is CASSLGRQTDGYTF. The chain is built from TRBV5-1 and TRBJ1-2, with D perhaps TRBD1 (5 bases). Germline V CDR1 and CDR2: SGHRS, YFSETQ. The CDR3 spans 14 residues. V was cut by 0 bases and J by 6 bases, with 12 bases left in between.

The V gene is TRBV6-5, the J gene TRBJ1-1, with D tentatively TRBD1 (6 bases). Per germline, CDR1 MNHEY and CDR2 SVGAGI. Trimming left V 5 bases short and J 0 bases short, with 10 bases between. The CDR3 consists of 14 residues. CDR3 protein: CASSPQGMNTEAFF. CDR3 coding DNA: TGTGCCAGCAGTCCCCAGGGGATGAACACTGAAGCTTTCTTT.

This chain connects TRBV6-5 to TRBJ2-7; 12 positions agree with TRBD2. Germline CDR1 and CDR2: MNHEY and SVGAGI. With V trimmed by 4 bases and J by 2 bases, 3 bases remained unmatched. The CDR3 spans 15 residues. The CDR3 reads CASSSGLAGTYEQYF. In nucleotides, the CDR3 is TGTGCCAGCAGTTCCGGACTAGCGGGGACCTACGAGCAGTACTTC.

V and J are TRBV9 and TRBJ2-6, with 7 bases aligning to TRBD1. Germline V CDR1 and CDR2: SGDLS, YYNGEE. V was pared by 6 bases and J by 0 bases, with 6 bases of the junction left unmatched. CDR3 length: 16 amino acids. Here the CDR3 reads CASMKTGTSGANVLTF. The CDR3 nucleotides read TGTGCCAGCATGAAGACAGGGACCTCTGGGGCCAACGTCCTGACTTTC. The entire variable domain, with the rest obtained from reference TRBV9 and TRBJ2-6, is as follows: DSGVTQTPKHLITATGQRVTLRCSPRSGDLSVYWYQQSLDQGLQFLIQYYNGEERAKGNILERFSAQQFPDLHSELNLSSLELGDSALYFCASMKTGTSGANVLTFGAGSRLTVL.

The chain joins TRBV27 to TRBJ1-2; 7 positions agree with TRBD1. Germline CDR1 and CDR2: MNHEY and SMNVEV (reference sequence). This CDR3 spans 16 amino acids. After removal of 3 bases from V and 8 bases from J, the junction contained 15 bases not matched to a gene. CDR3 loop: CASSFSGTVGSWGYTF. The CDR3 DNA follows: TGTGCCAGCAGTTTCTCCGGGACAGTGGGTAGCTGGGGCTACACCTTC.

CDR3 in amino acids: CACFLSFEAFF. The DNA of the CDR3 is TGTGCCTGTTTTCTTTCGTTTGAAGCTTTCTTT. V is TRBV30 and J is TRBJ1-1; no clear D gene. CDR1 is GTSNPN, CDR2 SVGIG, per germline (reference sequence). The CDR3 has 11 amino acids. Trimming stripped 6 bases from V and 7 bases from J, with 12 bases between.

The chain joins TRBV12-3 or TRBV12-4 to TRBJ1-1; possibly TRBD1 for D (5 bases). The CDR3 is made up of 13 amino acids. Trimming stripped 3 bases from V and 7 bases from J, with 12 bases between. DNA for the CDR3: TGTGCCAGCAGTTTTCGGGCAGGGTTTGAAGCTTTCTTT. It specifies CASSFRAGFEAFF.

The chain uses TRBV29-1 and TRBJ2-7; D remains unclear. V gave up 4 bases and J gave up 0 bases, with 7 bases separating them. Germline-derived CDR1 and CDR2 are SQVTM and ANQGSEA. The CDR3 runs 12 residues. The CDR3 DNA follows: TGCAGCGTTGTATATCCCTCCTACGAGCAGTACTTC. It translates to CSVVYPSYEQYF.